The rows below give T cell receptor beta chains drawn from one sample of a study of somatic mutations in cytotoxic T cells in rheumatoid arthritis. Assay: immunoSEQ multiplex PCR; the TCRdb copy retains only in-frame clones and omits some. The data show around 23,000 clones, with roughly 80% seen just once and 3% to 4% held by the top ten. The material sequenced was CD8+ T cells sorted from blood. These receptors were taken from an adult with rheumatoid arthritis. Both conserved end residues are part of each CDR3. The D gene is left open where the match is weak. Clone size is not always given. Where it is, it says once, few, many or a class for expanded clones.

d_call: -; j_call: TRBJ1-1; v_call: TRBV10-3; clone_size: -; cdr3_aa: CAISGTARLNTEAFF; cdr3_nt: TGTGCCATCAGTGGGACCGCGCGCCTGAACACTGAAGCTTTCTTT
d_call: -; j_call: TRBJ1-2; v_call: TRBV10-3; clone_size: -; cdr3_aa: CAISAARGEWGYGYTF; cdr3_nt: TGTGCCATCAGTGCCGCCCGGGGGGAGTGGGGGTATGGCTACACCTTC
d_call: -; j_call: TRBJ2-7; v_call: TRBV4-2; clone_size: -; cdr3_aa: CASSQGRNYEQYF; cdr3_nt: TGTGCCAGCAGCCAGGGACGGAACTACGAGCAGTACTTC
d_call: -; j_call: TRBJ2-7; v_call: TRBV13; clone_size: -; cdr3_aa: CASSLLSGQISYEQYF; cdr3_nt: TGTGCCAGCAGCTTGTTGTCGGGACAAATCTCCTACGAGCAGTACTTC
d_call: TRBD1; j_call: TRBJ2-7; v_call: TRBV6-1; clone_size: -; cdr3_aa: CASSEVSGQGAFEQYF; cdr3_nt: TGTGCCAGCAGTGAAGTGTCGGGACAGGGGGCTTTCGAGCAGTACTTC
d_call: TRBD1; j_call: TRBJ1-2; v_call: TRBV27; clone_size: -; cdr3_aa: CASSSGQGSIAGYTF; cdr3_nt: TGTGCCAGCAGTTCAGGACAGGGTAGTATCGCTGGCTACACCTTC
d_call: TRBD2; j_call: TRBJ2-3; v_call: TRBV13; clone_size: -; cdr3_aa: CASSFGLAGGTDTQYF; cdr3_nt: TGTGCCAGCAGCTTTGGACTAGCGGGGGGGACAGATACGCAGTATTTT
d_call: TRBD2; j_call: TRBJ2-1; v_call: TRBV2; clone_size: -; cdr3_aa: CAIPRTSGGSYNEQFF; cdr3_nt: TGTGCCATCCCCCGGACTAGCGGGGGCTCCTACAATGAGCAGTTCTTC
d_call: -; j_call: TRBJ1-2; v_call: TRBV4-3; clone_size: -; cdr3_aa: CASSQVTNRASSGYTF; cdr3_nt: TGCGCCAGCAGCCAAGTAACTAACAGGGCGAGTTCTGGCTACACCTTC
d_call: TRBD1; j_call: TRBJ1-3; v_call: TRBV5-6; clone_size: once; cdr3_aa: CASSFQGAGNTIYF; cdr3_nt: TGTGCCAGCAGCTTCCAGGGGGCGGGAAACACCATATATTTT
d_call: -; j_call: TRBJ1-1; v_call: TRBV5-8; clone_size: few; cdr3_aa: CASSPIGMMNTEAFF; cdr3_nt: TGTGCCAGCAGCCCAATAGGGATGATGAACACTGAAGCTTTCTTT
d_call: TRBD1; j_call: TRBJ2-1; v_call: TRBV7-8; clone_size: -; cdr3_aa: CASSSPPGGSRDEQFF; cdr3_nt: TGTGCCAGCAGCTCCCCTCCAGGGGGTTCAAGAGATGAGCAGTTCTTC
d_call: -; j_call: TRBJ2-2; v_call: TRBV29-1; clone_size: -; cdr3_aa: CSAWTVLGELFF; cdr3_nt: TGCAGCGCATGGACGGTCCTGGGGGAGCTGTTTTTT
d_call: -; j_call: TRBJ1-1; v_call: TRBV9; clone_size: few; cdr3_aa: CASSPETEAFF; cdr3_nt: TGTGCCAGCAGCCCTGAAACTGAAGCTTTCTTT
d_call: -; j_call: TRBJ2-5; v_call: TRBV29-1; clone_size: -; cdr3_aa: CSAGRTAEETQYF; cdr3_nt: TGCAGCGCCGGTCGGACCGCAGAAGAGACCCAGTACTTC
d_call: TRBD1; j_call: TRBJ2-7; v_call: TRBV10-3; clone_size: -; cdr3_aa: CAISDDGQGPWRYEQYF; cdr3_nt: TGTGCCATCAGTGACGATGGACAGGGGCCTTGGCGGTACGAGCAGTACTTC
d_call: -; j_call: TRBJ2-1; v_call: TRBV13; clone_size: -; cdr3_aa: CASSSQTSYNEQFF; cdr3_nt: TGTGCCAGCAGCTCACAGACTAGCTACAATGAGCAGTTCTTC
d_call: TRBD1; j_call: TRBJ1-1; v_call: TRBV7-9; clone_size: few; cdr3_aa: CASSLTGGMNTEAFF; cdr3_nt: TGTGCCAGCAGCTTGACAGGGGGAATGAACACTGAAGCTTTCTTT
d_call: -; j_call: TRBJ2-7; v_call: TRBV7-9; clone_size: -; cdr3_aa: CASSLVSEGEQYF; cdr3_nt: TGTGCCAGCAGCTTAGTTTCAGAGGGCGAGCAGTACTTC
d_call: TRBD1; j_call: TRBJ2-2; v_call: TRBV6-4; clone_size: medium-sized; cdr3_aa: CASSASDETGAGELFF; cdr3_nt: TGTGCCAGCAGTGCCTCCGATGAGACAGGGGCCGGGGAGCTGTTTTTT
d_call: TRBD2; j_call: TRBJ2-7; v_call: TRBV27; clone_size: -; cdr3_aa: CASSLLGGGAFREQYF; cdr3_nt: TGTGCCAGCAGTCTATTGGGCGGGGGGGCCTTTCGCGAGCAGTACTTC
d_call: TRBD2; j_call: TRBJ2-1; v_call: TRBV11-3; clone_size: -; cdr3_aa: CASSDRRGTNEQFF; cdr3_nt: TGTGCCAGCAGCGATCGGCGGGGGACGAATGAGCAGTTCTTC
d_call: -; j_call: TRBJ1-6; v_call: TRBV14; clone_size: few; cdr3_aa: CASSQERGTPLHF; cdr3_nt: TGTGCCAGCAGCCAAGAGCGGGGAACGCCCCTCCACTTT
d_call: -; j_call: TRBJ2-7; v_call: TRBV2; clone_size: -; cdr3_aa: CASTIGRGPLYEQYF; cdr3_nt: TGTGCCAGCACCATCGGGCGGGGGCCTCTTTACGAGCAGTACTTC
d_call: TRBD1; j_call: TRBJ1-2; v_call: TRBV7-6; clone_size: -; cdr3_aa: CASSGRTGTGDNYGYTF; cdr3_nt: TGTGCCAGCAGCGGAAGAACGGGGACAGGGGACAACTATGGCTACACCTTC
d_call: -; j_call: TRBJ2-3; v_call: TRBV21-1; clone_size: -; cdr3_aa: CASTNGSSGYTDTQYF; cdr3_nt: TGTGCCAGCACTAATGGGTCAAGCGGCTACACAGATACGCAGTATTTT
d_call: -; j_call: TRBJ2-1; v_call: TRBV14; clone_size: -; cdr3_aa: CASSQGTVGHEQFF; cdr3_nt: TGTGCCAGCAGCCAAGGGACAGTGGGCCATGAGCAGTTCTTC
d_call: -; j_call: TRBJ1-1; v_call: TRBV14; clone_size: -; cdr3_aa: CASSSTMNTEAFF; cdr3_nt: TGTGCCAGCAGCTCCACTATGAACACTGAAGCTTTCTTT
d_call: -; j_call: TRBJ2-7; v_call: TRBV6-5; clone_size: -; cdr3_aa: CASSYSRSYEQYF; cdr3_nt: TGTGCCAGCAGTTACTCCCGCTCCTACGAGCAGTACTTC
d_call: -; j_call: TRBJ1-5; v_call: TRBV25-1; clone_size: -; cdr3_aa: CASSDLYSNQPQHF; cdr3_nt: TGTGCCAGCAGTGACCTCTATAGCAATCAGCCCCAGCATTTT
d_call: -; j_call: TRBJ2-7; v_call: TRBV28; clone_size: -; cdr3_aa: CASRETMWSYEQYF; cdr3_nt: TGTGCCAGCAGGGAGACGATGTGGAGCTACGAGCAGTACTTC
d_call: -; j_call: TRBJ2-5; v_call: TRBV6-5; clone_size: -; cdr3_aa: CASSYDGQETQYF; cdr3_nt: TGTGCCAGCAGTTACGACGGACAAGAGACCCAGTACTTC
d_call: TRBD1; j_call: TRBJ2-7; v_call: TRBV19; clone_size: -; cdr3_aa: CASSRTGAEQYF; cdr3_nt: TGTGCCAGTAGTCGGACAGGGGCCGAGCAGTACTTC